This T cell receptor beta chain was captured by sequencing in a study of T-cell memory formation after mild COVID-19. Trimming removed 0 bases at V and 10 bases at J, with 9 bases between. The CDR3 contains 12 residues. CDR1 is SGHTA, CDR2 FQGNSA, per germline. TCRdb re-derived calls from the 5' RACE reads in MiXCR, one entry per CDR3 protein. The sample includes around 200,000 distinct CDR3 sequences, roughly 20% of them seen just once. The TCR comes from a man between 18 and 29 years old who had mild COVID-19 (a few samples of this study predate the infection). Cell type and time point are not known. V is TRBV7-2 and J is TRBJ1-1, with D unresolved. The sequenced sample consisted of PBMCs or a T cell subset sorted from them (not recorded which). The CDR3 nucleotides read TGTGCCAGCAGCTTAGCGGAAGTGGGAGCTTTCTTT. Residues: CASSLAEVGAFF. Combining the CDR3 with reference TRBV7-2 and TRBJ1-1 gives the whole variable domain GAGVSQSPSNKVTEKGKDVELRCDPISGHTALYWYRQSLGQGLEFLIYFQGNSAPDKSGLPSDRFSAERTGGSVSTLTIQRTQQEDSAVYLCASSLAEVGAFFGQGTRLTVV.